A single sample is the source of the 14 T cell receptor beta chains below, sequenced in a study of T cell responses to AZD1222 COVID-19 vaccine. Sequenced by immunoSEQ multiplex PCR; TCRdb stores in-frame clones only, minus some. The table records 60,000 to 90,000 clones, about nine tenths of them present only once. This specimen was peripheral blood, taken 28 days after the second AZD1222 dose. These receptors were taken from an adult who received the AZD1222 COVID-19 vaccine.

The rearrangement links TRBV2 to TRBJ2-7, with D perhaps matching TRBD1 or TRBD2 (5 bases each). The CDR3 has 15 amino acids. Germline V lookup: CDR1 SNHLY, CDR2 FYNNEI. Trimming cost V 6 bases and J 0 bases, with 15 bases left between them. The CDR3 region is CASSLGPLSSYEQYF. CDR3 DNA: TGTGCCAGCAGCTTGGGACCGCTGAGCTCCTACGAGCAGTACTTC.

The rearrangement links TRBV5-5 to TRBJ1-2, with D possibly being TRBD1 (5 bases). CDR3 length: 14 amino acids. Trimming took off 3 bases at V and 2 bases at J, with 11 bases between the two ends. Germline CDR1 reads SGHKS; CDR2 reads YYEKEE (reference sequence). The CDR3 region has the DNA TGTGCCAGCAGCTACTTGACAGAAAACTATGGCTACACCTTC. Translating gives CASSYLTENYGYTF. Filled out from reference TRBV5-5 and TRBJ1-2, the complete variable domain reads DAGVTQSPTHLIKTRGQQVTLRCSPISGHKSVSWYQQVLGQGPQFIFQYYEKEERGRGNFPDRFSARQFPNYSSELNVNALLLGDSALYLCASSYLTENYGYTFGSGTRLTVV.

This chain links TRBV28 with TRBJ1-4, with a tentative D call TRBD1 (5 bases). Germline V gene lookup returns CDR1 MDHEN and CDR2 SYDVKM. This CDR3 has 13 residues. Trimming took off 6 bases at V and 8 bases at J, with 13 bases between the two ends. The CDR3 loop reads CASSVGVREKLFF. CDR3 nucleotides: TGTGCCAGCAGCGTGGGGGTTAGGGAAAAACTGTTTTTT.

The CDR3, as DNA: TGTGCCAGCTATAGACAGGCTGGAACTGAAGCTTTCTTT. Amino acids: CASYRQAGTEAFF. The chain joins TRBV2 to TRBJ1-1, with a possible D match to TRBD1 (6 bases). The CDR3 consists of 13 residues. Germline CDR1 reads SNHLY; CDR2 reads FYNNEI. Trimming stripped 8 bases from V and 5 bases from J, with 15 bases between.

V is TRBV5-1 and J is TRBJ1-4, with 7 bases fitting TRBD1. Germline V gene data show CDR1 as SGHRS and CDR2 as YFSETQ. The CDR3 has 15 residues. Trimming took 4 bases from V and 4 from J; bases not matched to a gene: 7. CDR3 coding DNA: TGCGCCAGCAGCAGCGGACAGGCGCTTAATGAAAAACTGTTTTTT. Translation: CASSSGQALNEKLFF.

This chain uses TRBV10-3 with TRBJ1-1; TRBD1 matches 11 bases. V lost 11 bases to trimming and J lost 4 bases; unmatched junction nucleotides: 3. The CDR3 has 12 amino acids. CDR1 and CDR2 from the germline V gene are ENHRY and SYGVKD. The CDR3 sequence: CAGQGAGTEAFF. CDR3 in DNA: TGTGCCGGACAGGGGGCTGGCACTGAAGCTTTCTTT.

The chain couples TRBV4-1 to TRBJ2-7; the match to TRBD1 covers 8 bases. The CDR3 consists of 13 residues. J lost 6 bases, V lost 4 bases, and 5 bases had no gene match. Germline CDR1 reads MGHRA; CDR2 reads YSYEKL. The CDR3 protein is CASSLQQGGEQYF. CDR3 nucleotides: TGCGCCAGCAGCCTACAACAGGGGGGCGAGCAGTACTTC.

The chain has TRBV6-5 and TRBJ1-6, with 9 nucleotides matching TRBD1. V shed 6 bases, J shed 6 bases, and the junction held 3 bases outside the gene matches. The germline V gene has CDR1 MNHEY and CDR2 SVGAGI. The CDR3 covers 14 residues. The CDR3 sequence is CASSADRGNSPLHF. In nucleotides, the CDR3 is TGTGCCAGCAGCGCGGACAGGGGTAATTCACCCCTCCACTTT.

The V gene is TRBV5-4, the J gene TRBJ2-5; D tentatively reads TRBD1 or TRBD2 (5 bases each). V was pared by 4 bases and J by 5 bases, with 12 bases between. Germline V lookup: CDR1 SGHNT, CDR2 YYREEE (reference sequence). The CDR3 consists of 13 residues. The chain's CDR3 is CASSLRGVETQYF. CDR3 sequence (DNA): TGTGCCAGCAGCCTCCGAGGGGTTGAGACCCAGTACTTC. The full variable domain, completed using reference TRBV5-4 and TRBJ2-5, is ETGVTQSPTHLIKTRGQQVTLRCSSQSGHNTVSWYQQALGQGPQFIFQYYREEENGRGNFPPRFSGLQFPNYSSELNVNALELDDSALYLCASSLRGVETQYFGPGTRLLVL.

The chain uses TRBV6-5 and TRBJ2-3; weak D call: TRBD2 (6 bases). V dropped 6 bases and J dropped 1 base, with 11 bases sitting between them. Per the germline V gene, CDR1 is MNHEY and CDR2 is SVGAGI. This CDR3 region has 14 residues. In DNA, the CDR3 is TGTGCCAGCAGCCGGGACTTCGGCACAGATACGCAGTATTTT. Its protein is CASSRDFGTDTQYF.

CDR3 loop: CASSLGGGSYEQYF. The CDR3 DNA follows: TGCGCCAGCAGCTTAGGCGGGGGCTCCTACGAGCAGTACTTC. The chain carries TRBV5-1 and TRBJ2-7; the match to TRBD2 covers 7 bases. Trimming at V came to 2 bases and at J to 0 bases, leaving 2 bases not matched to a gene. This CDR3 spans 14 amino acids. Germline V CDR1 and CDR2: SGHRS, YFSETQ.

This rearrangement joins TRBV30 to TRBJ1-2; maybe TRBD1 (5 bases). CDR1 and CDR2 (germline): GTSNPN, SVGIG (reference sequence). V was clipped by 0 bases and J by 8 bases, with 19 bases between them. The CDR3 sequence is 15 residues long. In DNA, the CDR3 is TGTGCCTGGAGTGTCCCGACAGCGGCACCGGTCGGCTACACCTTC. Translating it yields CAWSVPTAAPVGYTF.

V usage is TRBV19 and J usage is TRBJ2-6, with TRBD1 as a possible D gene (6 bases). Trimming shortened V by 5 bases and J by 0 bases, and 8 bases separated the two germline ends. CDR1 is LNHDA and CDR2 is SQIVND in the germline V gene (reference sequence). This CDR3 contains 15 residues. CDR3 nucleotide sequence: TGTGCCAGTAGTTTGGACAGCTCTGGGGCCAACGTCCTGACTTTC. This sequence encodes CASSLDSSGANVLTF.

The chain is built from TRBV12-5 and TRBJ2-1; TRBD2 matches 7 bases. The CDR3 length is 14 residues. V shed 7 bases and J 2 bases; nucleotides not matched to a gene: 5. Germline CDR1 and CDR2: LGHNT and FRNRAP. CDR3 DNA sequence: TGTGCTAGTGTCCGGGGACTACCCTACAATGAGCAGTTCTTC. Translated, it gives CASVRGLPYNEQFF.